The present entry profiles one T cell receptor beta chain with its context. The target antigen is unknown. CDR3 length equals 15 residues. Trimming left V 0 bases short and J 6 bases short, with 13 bases between. Germline CDR1 is SGHTA and CDR2 is FQGTGA. A 5'RACE reaction primed in the constant segment made cDNA libraries of TCR alpha and TCR beta, and these carried sample barcodes and UMIs. TCRdb redid the calling of the 5' RACE reads with MiXCR, one entry per CDR3 protein. The table has some 88,000 distinct CDR3 sequences, 20% to 25% seen once. This entry is derived from a study of T-cell memory formation after mild COVID-19. Study-level results: Several responding clones turned up in pre-infection memory, indicating that cross-reactive memory may have taken part. Unconfirmed was the SARS-CoV-2 specificity of second-wave clones that peaked on day 37. Balance between CD4 and CD8 was seen in clones contracting day 15 to 85, and a CD4+ lean was seen in later expanders.

The source is a man between 18 and 29 years old who had mild COVID-19 (a few samples of this study predate the infection). Cell type and time point are not known. The sequencing sample was made of PBMCs or a T cell subset sorted from them (not recorded which). The genes are TRBV7-3 and TRBJ2-3; tentative D call: TRBD1 (5 bases). CDR3 protein: CASSLTARVYDTQYF. DNA for the CDR3: TGTGCCAGCAGCTTAACGGCCAGGGTATACGATACGCAGTATTTT.